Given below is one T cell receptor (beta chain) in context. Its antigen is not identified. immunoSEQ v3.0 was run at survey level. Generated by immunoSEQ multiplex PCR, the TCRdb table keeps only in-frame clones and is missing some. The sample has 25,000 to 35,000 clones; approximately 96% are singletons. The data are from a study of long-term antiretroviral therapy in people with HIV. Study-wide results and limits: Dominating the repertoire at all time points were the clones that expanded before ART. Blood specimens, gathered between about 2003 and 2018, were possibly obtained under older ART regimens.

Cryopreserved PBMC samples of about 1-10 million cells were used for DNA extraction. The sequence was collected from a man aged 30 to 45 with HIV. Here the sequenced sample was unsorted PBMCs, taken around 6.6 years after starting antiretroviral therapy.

The CDR3 reads CASSQKPAEVDEQYF. For the CDR3, the DNA is TGTGCCAGCAGCCAGAAGCCAGCGGAGGTGGACGAGCAGTACTTC. V is TRBV14 and J is TRBJ2-7, with a tentative D call TRBD2 (5 bases). Germline lookup yields CDR1 SGHDN and CDR2 FVKESK. The length of the CDR3 is 15 residues. V was shortened by 3 bases and J by 5 bases, with 17 bases between the two germline ends.